The 27 T cell receptor beta chains in this list originate from one sample, sequenced in a study of shared clonotypes between healthy human individuals. Profiling relied on immunoSEQ multiplex PCR, and the TCRdb table lists in-frame clones only, not all of them. This table holds roughly 1.4 million clones, just under 99% found once. Material for sequencing was naive CD4+ T cells sorted from blood. Subset of the sample: CD45RA+ positively selected. These TCRs come from a man between 25 and 39 years old in good health.

The chain recombines TRBV28 with TRBJ2-7; TRBD2 agrees at 11 bases. Trimming at V came to 4 bases and at J to 3 bases, leaving 11 bases not matched to a gene. CDR1 and CDR2 from the germline V gene are MDHEN and SYDVKM. This CDR3 contains 17 residues. The CDR3 sequence is CASSSASGTSGFYEQYF. CDR3 bases: TGTGCCAGCAGTTCAGCCTCCGGGACTAGCGGATTCTACGAGCAGTACTTC.

This sequence joins TRBV7-2 and TRBJ2-2; 11 bases are a match to TRBD2. V lost 3 bases to trimming and J lost 6 bases; unmatched junction nucleotides: 6. The CDR3 has 16 residues. Per the germline V gene, CDR1 is SGHTA and CDR2 is FQGNSA. CDR3 nucleotide sequence: TGTGCCAGCAGCTTCACTAGCGGGAGAGGCGCCGGGGAGCTGTTTTTT. Amino acid sequence: CASSFTSGRGAGELFF.

The genes are TRBV6-1 and TRBJ2-5, with 9 nucleotides matching TRBD2. J lost 2 bases, V lost 4 bases, and 11 bases had no gene match. CDR1 is MNHNS and CDR2 is SASEGT in the germline V gene. There are 17 residues in the CDR3. CDR3 nucleotide sequence: TGTGCCAGCAGTGGACCGCGCTGGCGGGAGGGGCAAGAGACCCAGTACTTC. Its protein product is CASSGPRWREGQETQYF.

The V gene is TRBV7-9, the J gene TRBJ1-4; D not certain. This CDR3 spans 15 amino acids. Per the germline V gene, CDR1 is SEHNR and CDR2 is FQNEAQ (reference sequence). V lost 5 bases, J lost 0 bases, and 10 bases lay in between. This CDR3 reads CASSPAPATNEKLFF. In nucleotides, the CDR3 is TGTGCCAGCAGCCCAGCCCCAGCAACTAATGAAAAACTGTTTTTT. The full variable domain, completed using reference TRBV7-9 and TRBJ1-4, is DTGVSQNPRHKITKRGQNVTFRCDPISEHNRLYWYRQTLGQGPEFLTYFQNEAQLEKSRLLSDRFSAERPKGSFSTLEIQRTEQGDSAMYLCASSPAPATNEKLFFGSGTQLSVL.

The chain has TRBV29-1 and TRBJ2-5; D is ambiguous. The CDR3 is 13 amino acids. V was clipped by 5 bases and J by 1 base, with 11 bases between them. Germline loops: CDR1 SQVTM, CDR2 ANQGSEA. CDR3 in amino acids: CSVSRLSQETQYF. CDR3 sequence (DNA): TGCAGCGTTAGTCGACTGAGCCAAGAGACCCAGTACTTC.

This rearrangement joins TRBV5-4 to TRBJ2-5, with D maybe TRBD1 (5 bases). Germline CDR1 and CDR2: SGHNT and YYREEE (reference sequence). Trimming took 1 base from V and 5 from J, leaving 9 bases between them. The CDR3 extends over 13 amino acids. The CDR3 region has the DNA TGTGCCAGCAGCTTGTCAGGGTTGGAGACCCAGTACTTC. It yields the protein CASSLSGLETQYF.

J is TRBJ2-6 and V is TRBV2; D unclear. This CDR3 is built from 13 residues. Trimming took off 6 bases at V and 0 bases at J, with 3 bases between the two ends. CDR1 is SNHLY, CDR2 FYNNEI, per germline. The CDR3 loop is CASRYSGANVLTF. The DNA for the CDR3 is TGTGCCAGCAGATACTCTGGGGCCAACGTCCTGACTTTC.

The chain is built from TRBV7-6 and TRBJ2-2, with 7 bases lining up with TRBD2. Trimming removed 1 base from V and 7 bases from J; junction bases left unmatched: 9. The CDR3 length is 16 residues. Germline V gene sequence: CDR1 SGHVS, CDR2 FNYEAQ. The CDR3 bases are TGTGCCAGCAGCTTAGATGGTCCGGGAGGAGGCGGGGAGCTGTTTTTT. It translates to CASSLDGPGGGGELFF.

This clone showed up just once. The rearrangement links TRBV5-4 to TRBJ2-1, with 9 bases lining up with TRBD2. This CDR3 is 15 amino acids long. The J segment lost 14 bases and the V segment lost 1 base, leaving 13 bases of the junction unmatched. Germline-derived CDR1 and CDR2 are SGHNT and YYREEE (reference sequence). CDR3 coding DNA: TGTGCCAGCAGCTTGAGGAAATTGGGACTAGCAATGGAGTTCTTC. This encodes CASSLRKLGLAMEFF.

This chain links TRBV9 with TRBJ1-2; D unclear. This CDR3 region has 13 residues. The V end was cut by 0 bases, the J end by 6 bases, with 9 bases between. In germline, CDR1 is SGDLS, CDR2 YYNGEE. The DNA for the CDR3 is TGTGCCAGCAGCGTAGCGGGGATTGATGGCTACACCTTC. Its protein is CASSVAGIDGYTF.

A remark on this clone: Other DNA sequences in the same sample also yield this CDR3. The chain couples TRBV7-3 to TRBJ1-1, with D hard to call. Germline loops: CDR1 SGHTA, CDR2 FQGTGA. The CDR3 totals 13 residues. Deletions cut 1 base from V and 3 bases from J, with 6 bases between. The CDR3 sequence is CASSLRGDTEAFF. In DNA form, the CDR3 reads TGTGCCAGCAGCTTAAGGGGAGACACTGAAGCTTTCTTT.

The chain links TRBV6-1 to TRBJ1-1; the D gene is possibly TRBD1 (5 bases). This CDR3 comprises 14 residues. CDR1 is MNHNS, CDR2 SASEGT, per germline. Trimming removed 2 bases at V and 5 bases at J, with 12 bases between. In nucleotides, the CDR3 is TGTGCCAGCAGTGAAAGACCGGGGCAGACTGAAGCTTTCTTT. This gives the protein CASSERPGQTEAFF.

V and J are TRBV11-3 and TRBJ2-3; D not certain. This CDR3 contains 15 residues. The germline gives CDR1 SGHNT, CDR2 YENEEA. V lost 1 base and J lost 6, with 14 bases in between. The CDR3 here is CASSLGGSPLDTQYF. The CDR3 DNA is TGTGCCAGCAGCTTAGGAGGTAGCCCGTTGGATACGCAGTATTTT.

The chain carries TRBV6-5 and TRBJ2-1, with 11 bases lining up with TRBD2. Trimming removed 0 bases from V and 5 bases from J; junction bases left unmatched: 3. The CDR3 extends over 16 amino acids. Germline V gene data show CDR1 as MNHEY and CDR2 as SVGAGI. The CDR3 nucleotides read TGTGCCAGCAGTTACTCCACGGGACTAGCGGACAATGAGCAGTTCTTC. Amino acid sequence: CASSYSTGLADNEQFF.

The V call is TRBV27, the J call TRBJ2-7, with 9 bases aligning to TRBD1. Trimming at V came to 6 bases and at J to 2 bases, leaving 8 bases not matched to a gene. The germline CDR1 and CDR2 sequences are MNHEY and SMNVEV (reference sequence). CDR3 length: 15 amino acids. CDR3 bases: TGTGCCAGCAGCTCCGGGACAGGGTTAACCTACGAGCAGTACTTC. Residues: CASSSGTGLTYEQYF.

This clone was seen just once. The chain is built from TRBV5-1 and TRBJ2-7; 7 positions match TRBD2. Germline CDR1 and CDR2: SGHRS and YFSETQ. This CDR3 has 14 amino acids. V was pared by 4 bases and J by 3 bases, with 7 bases of the junction left unmatched. CDR3 amino acids: CASSTSGIGYEQYF. CDR3 nucleotides: TGCGCCAGCAGCACAAGCGGGATTGGCTACGAGCAGTACTTC.

This sequence joins TRBV10-3 and TRBJ2-3; 7 nucleotides align to TRBD2. Germline V gives CDR1 ENHRY, CDR2 SYGVKD. J was trimmed by 4 bases and V by 10 bases; bases with no gene match: 8. There are 13 residues in the CDR3. CDR3 sequence: CATRGAGSDTQYF. In DNA form, the CDR3 reads TGTGCCACCAGAGGAGCGGGATCAGATACGCAGTATTTT.

V gene TRBV7-2 combines with J gene TRBJ2-7; D gene unclear. V lost 0 bases and J 6 bases, leaving 3 bases between the germline ends. The germline V gene encodes CDR1 SGHTA and CDR2 FQGNSA. The CDR3 has 11 residues. CDR3 bases: TGTGCCAGCAGCTTAGCGGTCGAGCAGTACTTC. It translates to CASSLAVEQYF. Filled out from reference TRBV7-2 and TRBJ2-7, the complete variable domain reads GAGVSQSPSNKVTEKGKDVELRCDPISGHTALYWYRQSLGQGLEFLIYFQGNSAPDKSGLPSDRFSAERTGGSVSTLTIQRTQQEDSAVYLCASSLAVEQYFGPGTRLTVT.

The chain links TRBV6-6 to TRBJ1-3; unclear D gene. V was shortened by 0 bases and J by 0 bases, with 6 bases between the two germline ends. This CDR3 region has 15 residues. Looked up from germline, CDR1 is MNHNY and CDR2 is SVGAGI (reference sequence). This CDR3 is CASSYSPNSGNTIYF. In DNA form, the CDR3 reads TGTGCCAGCAGTTACTCACCGAACTCTGGAAACACCATATATTTT.

The chain employs TRBV5-1 and TRBJ2-5, with 10 bases lining up with TRBD2. The CDR3 consists of 18 residues. Looked up from germline, CDR1 is SGHRS and CDR2 is YFSETQ. J gave up 0 bases and V 4 bases, and 12 bases lay outside the gene matches. CDR3 protein: CASSIRLAGPRYQETQYF. Here the CDR3 DNA reads TGCGCCAGCAGCATTAGACTAGCGGGCCCCCGGTACCAAGAGACCCAGTACTTC.

V and J are TRBV4-3 and TRBJ2-7; 7 positions agree with TRBD1. Germline CDR1 and CDR2: LGHNA and YSLEER. This CDR3 contains 15 residues. V shed 4 bases, J shed 2 bases, and the junction held 8 bases outside the gene matches. The CDR3 reads CASSPFPDRAYEQYF. The DNA for the CDR3 is TGCGCCAGCAGCCCTTTTCCAGACAGGGCCTACGAGCAGTACTTC.

This clone came up once. The J gene is TRBJ2-1, the V gene TRBV27, with 7 nucleotides matching TRBD2. Losses at the gene ends were 1 base for V and 1 base for J; bases not matched to a gene: 4. CDR3 length equals 16 residues. CDR1 is MNHEY and CDR2 is SMNVEV in the germline V gene (reference sequence). The CDR3 loop is CASSLLGGRSYNEQFF. The CDR3 DNA reads TGTGCCAGCAGTTTATTGGGGGGGAGGTCCTACAATGAGCAGTTCTTC.

The rearrangement links TRBV2 to TRBJ1-2, with TRBD1 matching 8 bases. The germline CDR1 and CDR2 sequences are SNHLY and FYNNEI. V shed 5 bases, J shed 3 bases, and the junction held 5 bases outside the gene matches. CDR3 length: 14 amino acids. CDR3 nucleotide sequence: TGTGCCAGCAGTAAGCAGGGGGCAGACTATGGCTACACCTTC. Protein sequence: CASSKQGADYGYTF. Full variable domain (outside the CDR3, taken from reference TRBV2 and TRBJ1-2): EPEVTQTPSHQVTQMGQEVILRCVPISNHLYFYWYRQILGQKVEFLVSFYNNEISEKSEIFDDQFSVERPDGSNFTLKIRSTKLEDSAMYFCASSKQGADYGYTFGSGTRLTVV.

The rearrangement uses TRBV7-3 and TRBJ2-3, with D unresolved. This CDR3 has 12 residues. CDR1 and CDR2 from the germline V gene are SGHTA and FQGTGA. With 5 bases removed from V and 6 bases from J, the gap between germline ends came to 9 bases. The DNA for the CDR3 is TGTGCCAGCAGCCCAAATAGGGATACGCAGTATTTT. It specifies CASSPNRDTQYF.

The chain employs TRBV7-2 and TRBJ2-5; TRBD1 is a possible D gene (6 bases). Near its end, the DNA agrees better with TRBJ2-7, so the J call may be wrong. CDR1 and CDR2 (germline): SGHTA, FQGNSA. The CDR3 loop spans 15 amino acids. As DNA, the CDR3 is TGTGCCAGCAGCTTGGACACAGGGTCATCCTACGAGCAGTACTTC. Translated, it gives CASSLDTGSSYEQYF.

CDR3 sequence: CASSPLPAGDSGNTIYF. The CDR3 DNA reads TGTGCCAGCTCACCACTGCCAGCCGGGGACTCTGGAAACACCATATATTTT. The gene calls are TRBV18 and TRBJ1-3, with D uncertain. V was clipped by 1 base and J by 0 bases, with 13 bases between them. CDR1 is KGHSH and CDR2 is LQKENI in the germline V gene. The CDR3 has 17 amino acids.

The chain couples TRBV10-3 to TRBJ2-1; 10 bases map to TRBD1. V gave up 4 bases and J gave up 4 bases; unmatched junction bases: 4. Germline CDR1 and CDR2: ENHRY and SYGVKD. The CDR3 runs to 15 residues. The CDR3 spells CAISGGTGDYNEQFF. CDR3 nucleotides: TGTGCCATCAGTGGAGGGACAGGGGATTACAATGAGCAGTTCTTC.